This T cell receptor (beta chain) was captured in a study of CD8 T cells in Susac syndrome. Trimming cost V 5 bases and J 2 bases; bases outside gene matches: 5. The CDR3 loop spans 14 amino acids. Germline V lookup: CDR1 SGHAT, CDR2 FQNNGV. Random hexamers were used to reverse transcribe roughly 0.5 to 1 ug of RNA. TCRdb reprocessed the immunoSEQ multiplex PCR reads with MiXCR, giving one entry per CDR3 protein. The repertoire holds hundreds of thousands of distinct CDR3 sequences, with around 95% as singletons. The clonotype originates from a human donor with multiple sclerosis. The sequenced material came from CD4+ T cells from PBMCs. This chain connects TRBV11-2 to TRBJ1-2, with TRBD1 matching over 7 bases. The CDR3 loop is CASSGYRGNYGYTF. CDR3 bases: TGTGCCAGCAGCGGATACAGGGGAAACTATGGCTACACCTTC. Full variable domain (outside the CDR3, taken from reference TRBV11-2 and TRBJ1-2): EAGVAQSPRYKIIEKRQSVAFWCNPISGHATLYWYQQILGQGPKLLIQFQNNGVVDDSQLPKDRFSAERLKGVDSTLKIQPAKLEDSAVYLCASSGYRGNYGYTFGSGTRLTVV.